This is a list of T cell receptor beta chains from one sample in a study of graft-versus-host responses after intestinal transplantation. Their antigens remain unidentified. Repertoires were generated with immunoSEQ multiplex PCR, while TCRdb's copy carries only in-frame clones and drops some. The sample records 40,000 or so clones, about 95% being singletons. Material: unstimulated CD8+ T cells sorted from spleen or lymph node cells, obtained before transplant. Receptor source: a human donor who was the organ donor for an intestinal transplant. Both conserved end residues are part of each CDR3. Each record gives: V gene, D gene, clone size, J gene, CDR3 DNA, CDR3 protein. D genes are given only for firm matches. Part of the rows lack a size; the others show once, few, many or a class for expanded clones.

v_gene: TRBV11-2; d_gene: .; abundance: .; j_gene: TRBJ1-1; CDR3nt: TGTGCCAGCAGCTTAGTGGGGAACACTGAAGCTTTCTTT; CDR3aa: CASSLVGNTEAFF
v_gene: TRBV27; d_gene: .; abundance: .; j_gene: TRBJ2-1; CDR3nt: TGTGCCAGCAGGGACAGCTACAATGAGCAGTTCTTC; CDR3aa: CASRDSYNEQFF
v_gene: TRBV27; d_gene: .; abundance: .; j_gene: TRBJ1-2; CDR3nt: TGTGCCAGCAGACCTGGGGGACTTTATGGCTACACCTTC; CDR3aa: CASRPGGLYGYTF
v_gene: TRBV27; d_gene: .; abundance: .; j_gene: TRBJ2-7; CDR3nt: TGTGCCAGTTCGATTCAGGGAAGCGGCTACGAGCAGTACTTC; CDR3aa: CASSIQGSGYEQYF
v_gene: TRBV7-9; d_gene: TRBD1; abundance: .; j_gene: TRBJ1-1; CDR3nt: TGTGCCAGCAGCTTTCAGGGGGGGAACACTGAAGCTTTCTTT; CDR3aa: CASSFQGGNTEAFF
v_gene: TRBV13; d_gene: .; abundance: .; j_gene: TRBJ2-2; CDR3nt: TGTGCCAGCAGCTTAAGTGCGGGGGCCAGCACCGGGGAGCTGTTTTTT; CDR3aa: CASSLSAGASTGELFF
v_gene: TRBV7-9; d_gene: .; abundance: .; j_gene: TRBJ1-2; CDR3nt: TGTGCCAGCAGCCCACCGGGGGGAGATCGGTACACCTTC; CDR3aa: CASSPPGGDRYTF
v_gene: TRBV9; d_gene: .; abundance: .; j_gene: TRBJ1-5; CDR3nt: TGTGCCAGCGGCGGTTTTAGCAATCAGCCCCAGCATTTT; CDR3aa: CASGGFSNQPQHF
v_gene: TRBV5-1; d_gene: TRBD1; abundance: .; j_gene: TRBJ1-4; CDR3nt: TGCGCCAGCAGCCAGGACAGGAATAATGAAAAACTGTTTTTT; CDR3aa: CASSQDRNNEKLFF
v_gene: TRBV19; d_gene: .; abundance: once; j_gene: TRBJ2-7; CDR3nt: TGTGCCAGTAGTATCAGGCAGGGCGGCTACTACGAGCAGTACTTC; CDR3aa: CASSIRQGGYYEQYF
v_gene: TRBV10-2; d_gene: .; abundance: .; j_gene: TRBJ1-2; CDR3nt: TGCGCCAGCAGTGTAGCAGACACAGCCTTAGGGAGAGCTAACTATGGCTACACCTTC; CDR3aa: CASSVADTALGRANYGYTF
v_gene: TRBV4-2; d_gene: TRBD2; abundance: .; j_gene: TRBJ2-7; CDR3nt: TGTGCCAGCAGCCAAGAGGTGGCGGGGGCCTACGAGCAGTACTTC; CDR3aa: CASSQEVAGAYEQYF
v_gene: TRBV6-5; d_gene: .; abundance: .; j_gene: TRBJ1-2; CDR3nt: TGTGCCAGCAGTTACTCCGGACAATCCTATGGCTACACCTTC; CDR3aa: CASSYSGQSYGYTF
v_gene: TRBV6-5; d_gene: TRBD1; abundance: .; j_gene: TRBJ2-7; CDR3nt: TGTGCCAGCAGCTACGGACAGGGCCCTTTCTACGAGCAGTACTTC; CDR3aa: CASSYGQGPFYEQYF
v_gene: TRBV4-3; d_gene: .; abundance: .; j_gene: TRBJ2-1; CDR3nt: TGCGCCAGCAGCCAAGATCCGGGGGACTACAATGAGCAGTTCTTC; CDR3aa: CASSQDPGDYNEQFF
v_gene: TRBV4-3; d_gene: .; abundance: few; j_gene: TRBJ2-7; CDR3nt: TGCGCCAGCAGCCACACCTGGGGCCTTTACGAGCAGTACTTC; CDR3aa: CASSHTWGLYEQYF
v_gene: TRBV6-5; d_gene: TRBD1; abundance: .; j_gene: TRBJ1-2; CDR3nt: TGTGCCAGCTGGAGGCAGGGGGATAGATACACCTTC; CDR3aa: CASWRQGDRYTF
v_gene: TRBV7-9; d_gene: .; abundance: .; j_gene: TRBJ2-1; CDR3nt: TGTGCCAGCAGCTTAGGAAACAATGAGCAGTTCTTC; CDR3aa: CASSLGNNEQFF
v_gene: TRBV4-3; d_gene: .; abundance: .; j_gene: TRBJ1-2; CDR3nt: TGCGCCAGCAGCCAAGATAGCAGGGTATGGGTGAGCGGCTACACCTTC; CDR3aa: CASSQDSRVWVSGYTF
v_gene: TRBV4-3; d_gene: TRBD1; abundance: .; j_gene: TRBJ2-5; CDR3nt: TGCGCCAGCAGTCAGGACAGGACCCCCCCTAACCAAGAGACCCAGTACTTC; CDR3aa: CASSQDRTPPNQETQYF
v_gene: TRBV29-1; d_gene: .; abundance: .; j_gene: TRBJ2-3; CDR3nt: TGCAGCGTTGAAGATCACAGGGACTCTAGCACAGATACGCAGTATTTT; CDR3aa: CSVEDHRDSSTDTQYF
v_gene: TRBV5-1; d_gene: TRBD1; abundance: once; j_gene: TRBJ2-7; CDR3nt: TGCGCCAGCAGCTTCGGACAGGAGCCTGGAGAGCAGTACTTC; CDR3aa: CASSFGQEPGEQYF
v_gene: TRBV5-4; d_gene: TRBD1; abundance: .; j_gene: TRBJ2-7; CDR3nt: TGTGCCAGCAGCTTTTGGGACAGGGGGACTTACGAGCAGTACTTC; CDR3aa: CASSFWDRGTYEQYF
v_gene: TRBV5-6; d_gene: .; abundance: .; j_gene: TRBJ2-7; CDR3nt: TGTGCCAGCAGCTTGTCAGGGGAGAGCTCCTACGAGCAGTACTTC; CDR3aa: CASSLSGESSYEQYF
v_gene: TRBV5-8; d_gene: TRBD2; abundance: .; j_gene: TRBJ2-3; CDR3nt: TGTGCCAGCAGCCCATTGCGGGGGAACCCAGATACGCAGTATTTT; CDR3aa: CASSPLRGNPDTQYF
v_gene: TRBV27; d_gene: TRBD2; abundance: .; j_gene: TRBJ2-1; CDR3nt: TGTGCCAGCAGCCTTCTCAGCGGGGGGGTTAGCTCCTACAATGAGCAGTTCTTC; CDR3aa: CASSLLSGGVSSYNEQFF
v_gene: TRBV6-5; d_gene: .; abundance: .; j_gene: TRBJ1-4; CDR3nt: TGTGCCAGCAGTTACCTGGGGCGGCCTAATGAAAAACTGTTTTTT; CDR3aa: CASSYLGRPNEKLFF
v_gene: TRBV11-2; d_gene: .; abundance: once; j_gene: TRBJ1-1; CDR3nt: TGTGCCAGCAGCTTAGTAGTACAGGATAACACTGAAGCTTTCTTT; CDR3aa: CASSLVVQDNTEAFF
v_gene: TRBV4-1; d_gene: .; abundance: .; j_gene: TRBJ1-5; CDR3nt: TGCGCCAGCAGCCCTGACAGTCTTAATCAGCCCCAGCATTTT; CDR3aa: CASSPDSLNQPQHF
v_gene: TRBV6-1; d_gene: TRBD1; abundance: .; j_gene: TRBJ2-7; CDR3nt: TGTGCCAGCAGTTTGACAGGGACCGCCGAGCAGTACTTC; CDR3aa: CASSLTGTAEQYF
v_gene: TRBV5-1; d_gene: .; abundance: .; j_gene: TRBJ1-2; CDR3nt: TGCGCCAGCAGATTACCGGGACAAGCTAACTATGGCTACACCTTC; CDR3aa: CASRLPGQANYGYTF
v_gene: TRBV9; d_gene: TRBD2; abundance: .; j_gene: TRBJ2-3; CDR3nt: TGTGCCAGCAGCGTATTCAGCGGGGGGGCAGATACGCAGTATTTT; CDR3aa: CASSVFSGGADTQYF
v_gene: TRBV9; d_gene: TRBD2; abundance: .; j_gene: TRBJ2-5; CDR3nt: TGTGCCAGCAGCGTAGGGACTAGCGGAACCACCCAAGAGACCCAGTACTTC; CDR3aa: CASSVGTSGTTQETQYF
v_gene: TRBV27; d_gene: .; abundance: .; j_gene: TRBJ1-1; CDR3nt: TGTGCCAGCACCCCCGGGGCGGGGAACACTGAAGCTTTCTTT; CDR3aa: CASTPGAGNTEAFF
v_gene: TRBV27; d_gene: .; abundance: .; j_gene: TRBJ2-7; CDR3nt: TGTGCCAGCAGTCCCCGGACTCTCAGGCCCTACGAGCAGTACTTC; CDR3aa: CASSPRTLRPYEQYF
v_gene: TRBV6-1; d_gene: TRBD1; abundance: .; j_gene: TRBJ1-1; CDR3nt: TGTGCCAGCAGTGACGGACAGGGGCTGAACACTGAAGCTTTCTTT; CDR3aa: CASSDGQGLNTEAFF
v_gene: TRBV29-1; d_gene: TRBD2; abundance: .; j_gene: TRBJ2-5; CDR3nt: TGCAGCGTTGAAGTAATCGGGGGGGTAGAGACCCAGTACTTC; CDR3aa: CSVEVIGGVETQYF
v_gene: TRBV2; d_gene: .; abundance: .; j_gene: TRBJ1-4; CDR3nt: TGTGCCAGCAGTGAGGGGACTCGTGAAAAACTGTTTTTT; CDR3aa: CASSEGTREKLFF
v_gene: TRBV5-5; d_gene: TRBD1; abundance: .; j_gene: TRBJ1-4; CDR3nt: TGTGCCAGCAGCTTGGCCGATACAGGGGGCGCGGGGAGTGAAAAACTGTTTTTT; CDR3aa: CASSLADTGGAGSEKLFF
v_gene: TRBV21-1; d_gene: .; abundance: .; j_gene: TRBJ2-7; CDR3nt: TGTGCCAGCAGCAAAGCGCCGGGACTAGAGTACGAGCAGTACTTC; CDR3aa: CASSKAPGLEYEQYF
v_gene: TRBV4-1; d_gene: .; abundance: .; j_gene: TRBJ2-5; CDR3nt: TGCGCCAGCAGCCAAGCGGGCGGGGGCGAGACCCAGTACTTC; CDR3aa: CASSQAGGGETQYF
v_gene: TRBV10-1; d_gene: TRBD2; abundance: .; j_gene: TRBJ2-1; CDR3nt: TGCGCCAGCAGTGCCCTAGCGGGGCACAATGAGCAGTTCTTC; CDR3aa: CASSALAGHNEQFF
v_gene: TRBV5-6; d_gene: .; abundance: .; j_gene: TRBJ2-7; CDR3nt: TGTGCCAGCAGCCCAGGGGGTCTAGCGGCCTCCTACGAGCAGTACTTC; CDR3aa: CASSPGGLAASYEQYF
v_gene: TRBV11-2; d_gene: .; abundance: .; j_gene: TRBJ2-1; CDR3nt: TGTGCCAGCAGCGCGTATGTTGCCCCGGGACACTACAATGAGCAGTTCTTC; CDR3aa: CASSAYVAPGHYNEQFF
v_gene: TRBV4-1; d_gene: .; abundance: once; j_gene: TRBJ1-1; CDR3nt: TGCGCCAGCAGCCAAACGGGGGATGGTGGAACTGAAGCTTTCTTT; CDR3aa: CASSQTGDGGTEAFF
v_gene: TRBV19; d_gene: .; abundance: .; j_gene: TRBJ2-1; CDR3nt: TGTGCCAGTAGCCCCGATAGTTCCTACAATGAGCAGTTCTTC; CDR3aa: CASSPDSSYNEQFF
v_gene: TRBV25-1; d_gene: .; abundance: .; j_gene: TRBJ2-3; CDR3nt: TGTGCCAGCACCCTCGGGGATACGCAGTATTTT; CDR3aa: CASTLGDTQYF
v_gene: TRBV4-1; d_gene: TRBD1; abundance: .; j_gene: TRBJ2-7; CDR3nt: TGCGCCAGCAGCCAAGTGCCCAGGGGGAACGAGCAGTACTTC; CDR3aa: CASSQVPRGNEQYF
v_gene: TRBV9; d_gene: .; abundance: once; j_gene: TRBJ2-3; CDR3nt: TGTGCCAGCAGCGTCGGCTGGACCCCTCAAAGCACAGATACGCAGTATTTT; CDR3aa: CASSVGWTPQSTDTQYF
v_gene: TRBV10-1; d_gene: .; abundance: .; j_gene: TRBJ1-5; CDR3nt: TGCGCCAGCAATCAGCCCCAGCATTTT; CDR3aa: CASNQPQHF
v_gene: TRBV6-1; d_gene: TRBD1; abundance: .; j_gene: TRBJ1-4; CDR3nt: TGTGCCAGCAGTGGATTAGTCCCGGGACAGGGCTCTAATGAAAAACTGTTTTTT; CDR3aa: CASSGLVPGQGSNEKLFF
v_gene: TRBV6-1; d_gene: .; abundance: .; j_gene: TRBJ1-5; CDR3nt: TGTGCCAGCAGCCTCCTGGGTGGGCCCCAGCATTTT; CDR3aa: CASSLLGGPQHF
v_gene: TRBV6-5; d_gene: .; abundance: .; j_gene: TRBJ2-1; CDR3nt: TGTGCCAGCAGCCCAGGAGGACAGTTTAACAATGAGCAGTTCTTC; CDR3aa: CASSPGGQFNNEQFF